This T cell receptor (beta chain) was recovered during a study of cytomegalovirus exposure and HLA in healthy donors. Across the whole study: Previous work identified 120 million or so unique TCR beta sequences from about 179 million T cells.

The PCR was carried out with 60 Vbeta primers and 13 Jbeta primers. Generated by immunoSEQ multiplex PCR, the TCRdb table keeps only in-frame clones and is missing some. The table for this sample gives 40,000 or so clones. Germline loops: CDR1 SGHRS, CDR2 YFSETQ. V lost 6 bases to trimming and J lost 2 bases, with 18 bases between them. The CDR3 contains 15 residues. This receptor was obtained from a male donor in good health and CMV-seronegative. The sample was PBMCs. The chain recombines TRBV5-1 with TRBJ2-7, with D perhaps TRBD1 (8 bases). The CDR3 sequence: CASNRGGVVAYEQYF. The DNA for the CDR3 is TGCGCCAGCAACAGGGGGGGGGTTGTGGCCTACGAGCAGTACTTC.